This T cell receptor (beta chain) was obtained from a study of blood T cell repertoires in COVID-19. Study-wide context: T cells, B-cell-depleted T cells, or PBMCs supplied cDNA or gDNA.

All enrollees were roughly 18 to 89 years old and from 24 US areas. Allocation to cohorts depended on clinical history reported by the participants. All exposed participants met a person with COVID-19 within 2 weeks before entering the study. The CDR3 has 11 residues. V lost 1 base, J lost 14 bases, and 8 bases lay in between. Method: immunoSEQ multiplex PCR; TCRdb's copy keeps in-frame clones and lacks some. The data contain about 280,000 clones, roughly 80% of them seen just once; the ten biggest clones take up 5%. The TCR comes from a man in his forties who had been exposed to COVID-19. The sample comprised PBMCs or T cells enriched from blood (not recorded which). The chain links TRBV12-3 or TRBV12-4 to TRBJ1-4; D uncertain. CDR3 nucleotide sequence: TGTGCCAGCAGTTTAGACAGACGTCTGTTTTTT. This codes for CASSLDRRLFF.